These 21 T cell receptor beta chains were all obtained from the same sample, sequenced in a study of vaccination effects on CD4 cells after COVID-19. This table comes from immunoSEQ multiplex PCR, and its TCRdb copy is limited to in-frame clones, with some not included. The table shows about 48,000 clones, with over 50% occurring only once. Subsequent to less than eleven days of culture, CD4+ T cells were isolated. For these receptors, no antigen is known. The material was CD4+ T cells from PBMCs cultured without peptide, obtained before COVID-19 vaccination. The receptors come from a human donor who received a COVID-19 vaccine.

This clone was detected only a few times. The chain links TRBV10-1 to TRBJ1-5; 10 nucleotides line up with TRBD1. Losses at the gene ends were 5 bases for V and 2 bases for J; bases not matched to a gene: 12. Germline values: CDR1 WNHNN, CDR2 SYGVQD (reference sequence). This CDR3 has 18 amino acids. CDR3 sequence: CASSKGWGQGFGNQPQHF. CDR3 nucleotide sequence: TGCGCCAGCAGTAAAGGGTGGGGACAGGGGTTTGGCAATCAGCCCCAGCATTTT.

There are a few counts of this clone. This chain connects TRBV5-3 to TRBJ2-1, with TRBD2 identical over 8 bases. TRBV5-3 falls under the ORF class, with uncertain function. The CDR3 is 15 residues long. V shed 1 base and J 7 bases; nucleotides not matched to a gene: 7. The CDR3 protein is CARSLNGGGRNEQFF. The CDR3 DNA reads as TGTGCCAGAAGCTTGAACGGGGGGGGCAGGAATGAGCAGTTCTTC.

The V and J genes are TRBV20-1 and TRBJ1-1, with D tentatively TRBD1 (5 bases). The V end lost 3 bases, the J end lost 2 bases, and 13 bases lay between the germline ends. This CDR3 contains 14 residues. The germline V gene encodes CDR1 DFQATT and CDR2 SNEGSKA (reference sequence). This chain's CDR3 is CSASRGAPNTEAFF. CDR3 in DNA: TGCAGTGCTAGTCGCGGGGCCCCCAACACTGAAGCTTTCTTT.

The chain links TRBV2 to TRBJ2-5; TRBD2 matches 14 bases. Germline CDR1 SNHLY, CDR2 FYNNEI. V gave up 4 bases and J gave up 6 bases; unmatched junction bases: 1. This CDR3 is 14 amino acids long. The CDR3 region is CASSGLAGGQTQYF. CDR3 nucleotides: TGTGCCAGCAGTGGACTAGCGGGAGGGCAGACCCAGTACTTC.

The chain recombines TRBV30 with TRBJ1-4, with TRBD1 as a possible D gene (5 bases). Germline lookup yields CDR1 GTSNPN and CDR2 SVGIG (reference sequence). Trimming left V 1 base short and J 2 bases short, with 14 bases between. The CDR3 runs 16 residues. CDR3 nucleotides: TGTGCCTGGAGTGCCCTCGGTGCAGGGACTAATGAAAAACTGTTTTTT. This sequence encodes CAWSALGAGTNEKLFF.

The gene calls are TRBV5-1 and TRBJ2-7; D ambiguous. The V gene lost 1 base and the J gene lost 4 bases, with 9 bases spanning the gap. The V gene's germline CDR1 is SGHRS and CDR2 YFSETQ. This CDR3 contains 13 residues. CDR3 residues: CASSLSPRYEQYF. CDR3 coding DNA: TGCGCCAGCAGCTTGTCCCCCCGGTACGAGCAGTACTTC.

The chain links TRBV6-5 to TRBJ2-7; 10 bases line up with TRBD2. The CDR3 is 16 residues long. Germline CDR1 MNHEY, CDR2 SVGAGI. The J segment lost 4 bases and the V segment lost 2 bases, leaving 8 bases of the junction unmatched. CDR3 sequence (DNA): TGTGCCAGCAGTTACAACCTAGCGGGAGAGGCATACGAGCAGTACTTC. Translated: CASSYNLAGEAYEQYF.

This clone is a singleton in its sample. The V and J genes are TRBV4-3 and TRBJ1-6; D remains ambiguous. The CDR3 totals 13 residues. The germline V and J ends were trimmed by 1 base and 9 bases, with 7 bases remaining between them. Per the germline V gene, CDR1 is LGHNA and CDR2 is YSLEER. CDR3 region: CASSQVGFSPLHF. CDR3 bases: TGCGCCAGCAGCCAAGTCGGGTTTTCACCCCTCCACTTT.

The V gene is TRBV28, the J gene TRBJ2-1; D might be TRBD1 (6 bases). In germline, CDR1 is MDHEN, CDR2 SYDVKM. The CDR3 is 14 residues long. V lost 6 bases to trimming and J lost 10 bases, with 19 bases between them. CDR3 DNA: TGTGCCAGCAGATCTGGCACAGGGTCAGGCGAGCAGTTCTTC. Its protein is CASRSGTGSGEQFF.

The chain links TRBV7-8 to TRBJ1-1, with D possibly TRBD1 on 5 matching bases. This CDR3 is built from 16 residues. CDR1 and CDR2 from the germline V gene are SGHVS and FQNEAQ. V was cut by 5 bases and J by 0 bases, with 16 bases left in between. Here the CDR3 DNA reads TGTGCCAGCAGCCTAGGAGACAGCTTATTGAACACTGAAGCTTTCTTT. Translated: CASSLGDSLLNTEAFF.

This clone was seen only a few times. The CDR3 DNA sequence: TGTGCCACCAGCCCCAACAGGGCCAAGGGGGGCGGGATAAGAAGCGAGCAGTACTTC. Translation gives CATSPNRAKGGGIRSEQYF. The J gene is TRBJ2-7, the V gene TRBV24-1, with D perhaps being TRBD1 or TRBD2 (6 bases each). The CDR3 is 19 residues long. The germline gives CDR1 KGHDR, CDR2 SFDVKD. Trimming stripped 7 bases from V and 6 bases from J, with 33 bases between.

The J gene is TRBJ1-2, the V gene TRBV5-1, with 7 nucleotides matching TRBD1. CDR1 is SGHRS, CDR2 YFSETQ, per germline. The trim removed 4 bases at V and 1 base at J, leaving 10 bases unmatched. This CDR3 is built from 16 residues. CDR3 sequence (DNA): TGCGCCAGCAGCGAGAATACAGGGGCGCTTAACTATGGCTACACCTTC. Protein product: CASSENTGALNYGYTF.

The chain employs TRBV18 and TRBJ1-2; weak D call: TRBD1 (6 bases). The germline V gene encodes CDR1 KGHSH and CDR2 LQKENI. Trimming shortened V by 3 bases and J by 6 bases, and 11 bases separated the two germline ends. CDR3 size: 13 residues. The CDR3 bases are TGTGCCAGCTCACCGGGCAGGACAGATGGCTACACCTTC. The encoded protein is CASSPGRTDGYTF. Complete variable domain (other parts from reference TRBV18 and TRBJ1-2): NAGVMQNPRHLVRRRGQEARLRCSPMKGHSHVYWYRQLPEEGLKFMVYLQKENIIDESGMPKERFSAEFPKEGPSILRIQQVVRGDSAAYFCASSPGRTDGYTFGSGTRLTVV.

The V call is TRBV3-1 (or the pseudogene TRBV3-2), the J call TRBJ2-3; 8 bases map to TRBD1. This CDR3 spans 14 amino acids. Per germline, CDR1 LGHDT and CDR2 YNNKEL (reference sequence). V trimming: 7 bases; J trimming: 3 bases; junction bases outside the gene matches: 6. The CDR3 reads CASTQGALTDTQYF. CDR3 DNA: TGTGCCAGCACCCAGGGGGCCTTGACAGATACGCAGTATTTT.

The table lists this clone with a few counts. The CDR3 bases are TGTGCCAGCAGCCCGCAGGAGGGGTTGGAGGGCACTGAAGCTTTCTTT. It translates to CASSPQEGLEGTEAFF. The chain is built from TRBV4-2 and TRBJ1-1; possibly TRBD1 for D (5 bases). The CDR3 contains 16 residues. Germline lookup yields CDR1 LGHNA and CDR2 YNFKEQ. Trimming took 4 bases from V and 4 from J, leaving 19 bases between them.

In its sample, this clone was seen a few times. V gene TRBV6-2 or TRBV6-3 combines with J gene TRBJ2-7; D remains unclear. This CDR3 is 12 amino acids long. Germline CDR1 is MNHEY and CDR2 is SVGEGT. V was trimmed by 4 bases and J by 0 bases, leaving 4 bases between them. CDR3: CASSLVSYEQYF. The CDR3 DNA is TGTGCCAGCAGTTTGGTCTCCTACGAGCAGTACTTC.

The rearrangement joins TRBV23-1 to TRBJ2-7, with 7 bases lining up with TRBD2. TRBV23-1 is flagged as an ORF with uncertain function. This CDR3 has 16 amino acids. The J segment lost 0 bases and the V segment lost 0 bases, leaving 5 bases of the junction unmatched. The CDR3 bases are TGCGCCAGCAGTCAATCGAGCGGGGCAAGCTCCTACGAGCAGTACTTC. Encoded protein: CASSQSSGASSYEQYF.

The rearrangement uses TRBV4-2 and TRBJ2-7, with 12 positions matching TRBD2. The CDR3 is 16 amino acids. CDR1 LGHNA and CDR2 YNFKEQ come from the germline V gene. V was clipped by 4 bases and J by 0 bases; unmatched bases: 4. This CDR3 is CASSRLAGANSYEQYF. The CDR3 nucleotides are TGTGCCAGCAGCCGACTAGCGGGGGCTAACTCCTACGAGCAGTACTTC.

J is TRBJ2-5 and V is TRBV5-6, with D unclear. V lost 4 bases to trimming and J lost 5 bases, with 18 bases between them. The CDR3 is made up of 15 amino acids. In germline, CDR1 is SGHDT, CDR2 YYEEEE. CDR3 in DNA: TGTGCCAGCAGCCAGGTCCGATCCGCGGCGGAGACCCAGTACTTC. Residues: CASSQVRSAAETQYF. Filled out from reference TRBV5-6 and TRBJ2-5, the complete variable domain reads DAGVTQSPTHLIKTRGQQVTLRCSPKSGHDTVSWYQQALGQGPQFIFQYYEEEERQRGNFPDRFSGHQFPNYSSELNVNALLLGDSALYLCASSQVRSAAETQYFGPGTRLLVL.

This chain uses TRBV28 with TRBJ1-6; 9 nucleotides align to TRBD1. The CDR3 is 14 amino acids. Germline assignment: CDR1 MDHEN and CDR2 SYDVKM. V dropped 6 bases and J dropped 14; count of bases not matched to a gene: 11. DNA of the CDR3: TGTGCCAGCAGCCCCGGGACAGGGCTTGGGGCCCTCCACTTT. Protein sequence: CASSPGTGLGALHF.

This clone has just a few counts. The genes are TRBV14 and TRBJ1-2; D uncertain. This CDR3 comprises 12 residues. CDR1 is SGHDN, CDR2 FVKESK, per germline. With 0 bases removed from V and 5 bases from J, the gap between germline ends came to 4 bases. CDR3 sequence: CASSQDPYGYTF. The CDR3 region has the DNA TGTGCCAGCAGCCAAGACCCATATGGCTACACCTTC.